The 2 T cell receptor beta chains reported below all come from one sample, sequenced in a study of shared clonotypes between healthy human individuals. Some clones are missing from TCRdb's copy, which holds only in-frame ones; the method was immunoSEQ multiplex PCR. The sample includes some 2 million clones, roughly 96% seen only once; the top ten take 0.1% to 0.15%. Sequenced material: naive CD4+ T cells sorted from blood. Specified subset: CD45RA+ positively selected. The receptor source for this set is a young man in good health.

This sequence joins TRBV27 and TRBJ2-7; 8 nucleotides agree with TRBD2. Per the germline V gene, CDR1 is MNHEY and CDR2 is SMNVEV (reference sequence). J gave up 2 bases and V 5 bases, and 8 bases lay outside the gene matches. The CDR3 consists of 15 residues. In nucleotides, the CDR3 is TGTGCCAGCAGTCGCTCAGCGGGGGCCCCCTACGAGCAGTACTTC. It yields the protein CASSRSAGAPYEQYF.

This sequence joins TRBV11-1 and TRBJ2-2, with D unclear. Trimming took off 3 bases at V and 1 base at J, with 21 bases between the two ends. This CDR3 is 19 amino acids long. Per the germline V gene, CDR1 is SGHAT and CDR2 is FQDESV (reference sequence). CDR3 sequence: CASSFPKDTQGGNTGELFF. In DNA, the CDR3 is TGTGCCAGCAGCTTCCCAAAAGATACGCAAGGCGGGAACACCGGGGAGCTGTTTTTT.